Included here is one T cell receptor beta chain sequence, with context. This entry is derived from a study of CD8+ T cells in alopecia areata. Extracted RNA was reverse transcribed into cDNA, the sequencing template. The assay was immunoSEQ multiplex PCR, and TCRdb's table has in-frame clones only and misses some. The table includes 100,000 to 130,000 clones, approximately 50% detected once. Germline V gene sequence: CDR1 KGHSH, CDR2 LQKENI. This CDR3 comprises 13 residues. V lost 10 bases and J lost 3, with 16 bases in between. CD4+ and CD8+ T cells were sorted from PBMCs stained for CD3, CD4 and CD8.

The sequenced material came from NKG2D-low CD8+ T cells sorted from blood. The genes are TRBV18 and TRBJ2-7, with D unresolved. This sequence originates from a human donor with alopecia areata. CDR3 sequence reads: CATLVLCFYEQYF. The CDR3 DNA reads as TGTGCCACCCTAGTGCTGTGCTTCTACGAGCAGTACTTC. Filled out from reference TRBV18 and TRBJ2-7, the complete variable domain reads NAGVMQNPRHLVRRRGQEARLRCSPMKGHSHVYWYRQLPEEGLKFMVYLQKENIIDESGMPKERFSAEFPKEGPSILRIQQVVRGDSAAYFCATLVLCFYEQYFGPGTRLTVT.